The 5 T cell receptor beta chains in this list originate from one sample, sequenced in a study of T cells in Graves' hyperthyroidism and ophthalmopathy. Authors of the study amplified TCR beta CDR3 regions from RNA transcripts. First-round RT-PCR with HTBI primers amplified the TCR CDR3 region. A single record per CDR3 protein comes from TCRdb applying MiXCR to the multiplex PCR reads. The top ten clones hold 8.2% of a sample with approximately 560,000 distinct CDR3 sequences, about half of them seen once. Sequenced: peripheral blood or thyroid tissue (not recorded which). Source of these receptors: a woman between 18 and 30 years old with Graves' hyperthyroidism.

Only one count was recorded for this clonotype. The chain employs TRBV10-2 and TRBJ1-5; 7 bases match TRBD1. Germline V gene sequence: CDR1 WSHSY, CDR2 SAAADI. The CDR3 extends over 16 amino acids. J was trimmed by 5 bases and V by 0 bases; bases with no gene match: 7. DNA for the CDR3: TGCGCCAGCAGTGAGTCGCGGGGACAGTTTGATCAGCCCCAGCATTTT. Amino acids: CASSESRGQFDQPQHF.

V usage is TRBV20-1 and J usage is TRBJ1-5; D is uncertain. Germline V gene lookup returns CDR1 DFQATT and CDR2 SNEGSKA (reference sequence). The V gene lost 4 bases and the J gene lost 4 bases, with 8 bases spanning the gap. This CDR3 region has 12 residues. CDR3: CSAIPGNQPQHF. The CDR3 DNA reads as TGCAGTGCTATACCCGGGAATCAGCCCCAGCATTTT.

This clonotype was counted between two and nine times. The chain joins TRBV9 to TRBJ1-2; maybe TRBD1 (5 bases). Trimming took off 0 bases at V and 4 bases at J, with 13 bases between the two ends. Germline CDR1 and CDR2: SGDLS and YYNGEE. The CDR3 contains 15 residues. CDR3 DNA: TGTGCCAGCAGCGTAGTCCCGGGGCCGGGCTATGGCTACACCTTC. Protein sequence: CASSVVPGPGYGYTF.

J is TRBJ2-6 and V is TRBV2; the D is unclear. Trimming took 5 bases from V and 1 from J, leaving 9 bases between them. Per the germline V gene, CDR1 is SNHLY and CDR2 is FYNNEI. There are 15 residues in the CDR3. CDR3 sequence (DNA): TGTGCCAGCAGTCCCTGGTCTTCTGGGGCCAACGTCCTGACTTTC. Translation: CASSPWSSGANVLTF. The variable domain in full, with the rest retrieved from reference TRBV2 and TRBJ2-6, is EPEVTQTPSHQVTQMGQEVILRCVPISNHLYFYWYRQILGQKVEFLVSFYNNEISEKSEIFDDQFSVERPDGSNFTLKIRSTKLEDSAMYFCASSPWSSGANVLTFGAGSRLTVL.

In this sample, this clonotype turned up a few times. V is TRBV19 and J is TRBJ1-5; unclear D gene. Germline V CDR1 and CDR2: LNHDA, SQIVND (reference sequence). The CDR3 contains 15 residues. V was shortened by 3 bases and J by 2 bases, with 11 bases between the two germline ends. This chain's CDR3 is CASSIPGYGNQPQHF. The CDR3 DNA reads TGTGCCAGTAGTATCCCCGGGTACGGCAATCAGCCCCAGCATTTT.